This T cell receptor (beta chain) was obtained from a study of cytomegalovirus exposure and HLA in healthy donors. Background on the study: Within the Caucasian-associated ancestry cluster were 81% of the approximately 400 genotyped donors. Study conclusions and caveats: Differences between HLA loci emerged in a later analysis of TCR association rates, with DRB1 most and HLA-C fewest.

As concerns this clone: The antigen is unknown.

The study ran its PCR with 60 Vbeta and 13 Jbeta primers. TCRdb's table, derived via immunoSEQ multiplex PCR, lists solely in-frame clones and lacks some. This sample has 150,000 to 200,000 clones, with 80% to 90% found just once. There are 17 residues in the CDR3. Germline values: CDR1 SGHKS, CDR2 YYEKEE (reference sequence). Germline trimming cut 4 bases from V and 2 bases from J; bases unmatched to any gene: 9. This chain connects TRBV5-5 to TRBJ2-3, with 11 bases that match TRBD2. The sequenced material came from PBMCs. This TCR was recovered from a man between 18 and 35 years old in good health and CMV-seropositive. CDR3 DNA: TGTGCCAGCAGCCCCACAGTAGCGGGGGGGATCACAGATACGCAGTATTTT. It specifies CASSPTVAGGITDTQYF.